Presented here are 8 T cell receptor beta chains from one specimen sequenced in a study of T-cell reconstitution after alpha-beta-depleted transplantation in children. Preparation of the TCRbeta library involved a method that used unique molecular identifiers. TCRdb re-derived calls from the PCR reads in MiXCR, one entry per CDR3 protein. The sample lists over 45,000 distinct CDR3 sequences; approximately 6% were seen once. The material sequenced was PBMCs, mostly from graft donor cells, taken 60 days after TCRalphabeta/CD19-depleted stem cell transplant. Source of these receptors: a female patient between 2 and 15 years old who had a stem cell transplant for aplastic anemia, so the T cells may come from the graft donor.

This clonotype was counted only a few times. This chain's CDR3 is CASSLDLAGAYEQYF. The DNA for the CDR3 is TGTGCCAGCAGCTTGGATCTAGCGGGGGCCTACGAGCAGTACTTC. The J gene is TRBJ2-7, the V gene TRBV5-6, with TRBD2 matching 10 bases. V lost 0 bases, J lost 2 bases, and 2 bases stayed unmatched. Germline CDR1 is SGHDT and CDR2 is YYEEEE. The CDR3 has 15 amino acids.

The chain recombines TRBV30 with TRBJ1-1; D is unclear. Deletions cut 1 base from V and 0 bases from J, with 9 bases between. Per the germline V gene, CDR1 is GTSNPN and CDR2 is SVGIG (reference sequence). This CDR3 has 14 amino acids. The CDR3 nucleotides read TGTGCCTGGAGTGCAACGACTGTGAACACTGAAGCTTTCTTT. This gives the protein CAWSATTVNTEAFF.

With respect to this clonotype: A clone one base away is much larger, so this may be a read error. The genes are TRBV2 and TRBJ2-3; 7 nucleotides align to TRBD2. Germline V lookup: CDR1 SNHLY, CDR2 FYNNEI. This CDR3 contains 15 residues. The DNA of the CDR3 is TGTACCAGCCGACCACTAGCGCCTAGCACAGATACGCAGTATTTT. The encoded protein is CTSRPLAPSTDTQYF. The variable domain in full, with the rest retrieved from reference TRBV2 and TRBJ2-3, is EPEVTQTPSHQVTQMGQEVILRCVPISNHLYFYWYRQILGQKVEFLVSFYNNEISEKSEIFDDQFSVERPDGSNFTLKIRSTKLEDSAMYFCTSRPLAPSTDTQYFGPGTRLTVL.

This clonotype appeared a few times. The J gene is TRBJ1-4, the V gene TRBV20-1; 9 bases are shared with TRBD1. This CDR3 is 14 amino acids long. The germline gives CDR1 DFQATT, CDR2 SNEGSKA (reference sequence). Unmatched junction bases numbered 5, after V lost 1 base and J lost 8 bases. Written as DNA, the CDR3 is TGCAGTGCTAGAGTCGGGACAGGGTACGAAAAACTGTTTTTT. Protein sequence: CSARVGTGYEKLFF.

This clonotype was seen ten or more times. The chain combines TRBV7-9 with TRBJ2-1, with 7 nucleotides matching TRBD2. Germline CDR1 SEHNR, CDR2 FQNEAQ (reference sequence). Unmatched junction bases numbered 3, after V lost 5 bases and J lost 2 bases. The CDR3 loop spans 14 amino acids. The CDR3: CASSGGRAYNEQFF. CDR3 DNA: TGTGCCAGCAGCGGGGGGAGGGCCTACAATGAGCAGTTCTTC.

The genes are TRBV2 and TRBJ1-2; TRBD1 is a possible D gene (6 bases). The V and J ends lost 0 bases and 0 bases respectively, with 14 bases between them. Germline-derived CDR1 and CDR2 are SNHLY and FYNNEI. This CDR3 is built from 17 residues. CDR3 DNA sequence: TGTGCCAGCAGTGAAGCGTTAGGGGGGGGATCTAACTATGGCTACACCTTC. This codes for CASSEALGGGSNYGYTF.

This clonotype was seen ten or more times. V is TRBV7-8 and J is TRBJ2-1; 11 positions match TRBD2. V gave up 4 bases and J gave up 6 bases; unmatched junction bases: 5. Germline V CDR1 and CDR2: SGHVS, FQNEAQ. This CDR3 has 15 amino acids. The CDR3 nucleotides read TGTGCCAGCAGCTCCCCGGGACTAGCGGTCAATGAGCAGTTCTTC. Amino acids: CASSSPGLAVNEQFF.

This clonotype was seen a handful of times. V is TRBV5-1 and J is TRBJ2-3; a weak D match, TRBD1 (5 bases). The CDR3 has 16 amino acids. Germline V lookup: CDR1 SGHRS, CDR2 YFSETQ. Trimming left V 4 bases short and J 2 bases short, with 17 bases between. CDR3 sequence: CASSPPLRGTTDTQYF. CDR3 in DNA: TGCGCCAGCAGCCCCCCCCTAAGGGGAACCACAGATACGCAGTATTTT.